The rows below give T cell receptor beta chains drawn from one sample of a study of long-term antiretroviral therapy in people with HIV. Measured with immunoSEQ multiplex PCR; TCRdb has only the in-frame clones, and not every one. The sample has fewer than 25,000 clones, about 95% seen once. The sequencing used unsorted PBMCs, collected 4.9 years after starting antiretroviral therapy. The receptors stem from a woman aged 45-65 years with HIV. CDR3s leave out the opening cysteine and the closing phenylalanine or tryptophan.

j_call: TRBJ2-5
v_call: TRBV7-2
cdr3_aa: ASSLTLAQETQY

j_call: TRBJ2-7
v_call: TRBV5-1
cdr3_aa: ASSLVGSGSISYEQY

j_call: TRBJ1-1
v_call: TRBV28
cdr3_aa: ASSLALYRTVTEAF

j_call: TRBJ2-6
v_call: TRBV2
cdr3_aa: ASSEGYPGANVLT

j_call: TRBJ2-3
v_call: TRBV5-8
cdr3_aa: ASSSGLAGGDTQY

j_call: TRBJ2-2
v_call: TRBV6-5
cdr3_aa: ASSYSGTEFTGELF

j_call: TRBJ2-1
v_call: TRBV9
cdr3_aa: ASSPIETNEQF

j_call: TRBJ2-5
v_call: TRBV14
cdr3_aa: ASSQNRQETQY

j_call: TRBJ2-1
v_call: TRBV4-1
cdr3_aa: ASSQGPSGSSYNEQF

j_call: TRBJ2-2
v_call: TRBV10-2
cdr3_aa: ASMQTVMGLAGVGTGELF

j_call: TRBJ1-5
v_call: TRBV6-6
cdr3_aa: ASGPTNSDQPQH

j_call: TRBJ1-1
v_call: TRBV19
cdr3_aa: ASSPNRVSGTEAF

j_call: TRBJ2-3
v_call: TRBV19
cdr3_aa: ASSFSSDTQY

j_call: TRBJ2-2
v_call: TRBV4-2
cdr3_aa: ASSQGGDRANTGELF